A single sample is the source of the 28 T cell receptor beta chains below, sequenced in a study of blood T cells in healthy people across ages. PCR was performed a second time for about 7 to 11 cycles using a sample-barcoded 5' primer and a J-beta primer mix. TCRdb analysed the 5' RACE reads with MiXCR anew, one entry per CDR3 protein. Of 750,000 to 1,000,000 distinct CDR3 sequences listed, 25% to 35% are singletons. The sample was also reused in another study, on T cells of mothers and their children.

Material for sequencing was blood. Receptors were obtained from a woman between 40 and 50 years old in good health.

Regarding this clonotype: The junction and the germline gene differ at one end; a read error may be behind it. This chain uses TRBV4-1 with TRBJ2-1, with 8 bases that match TRBD1. This CDR3 is built from 16 residues. From germline, CDR1 is MGHRA and CDR2 YSYEKL. The CDR3 reads CASSRTGILSYNEQVF. The CDR3 DNA is TGCGCCAGCAGCCGGACAGGGATCCTCTCCTACAATGAGCAGGTCTTC.

Comment on this clonotype: The junction departs from germline at one end; a sequencing error may be responsible. The chain is built from TRBV9 and TRBJ2-3, with D possibly TRBD1 on 7 matching bases. Germline V gene sequence: CDR1 SGDLS, CDR2 YYNGEE. The CDR3 is 15 amino acids. The CDR3 spells CASSRGGTSTDMQYF. CDR3 DNA: TGTGCCAGCAGCCGAGGGGGCACTAGCACAGATATGCAGTATTTT.

This clonotype was counted between two and nine times. The gene calls are TRBV12-3 or TRBV12-4 and TRBJ1-2; perhaps TRBD1 as D (5 bases). CDR3 length equals 14 residues. The ends were cut back, 4 bases at V and 3 bases at J, with 12 bases in the middle. CDR3 nucleotides: TGTGCCAGCAGTTCATACCTGGGGGACTATGGCTACACCTTC. Amino acids: CASSSYLGDYGYTF.

This clonotype was seen ten or more times. The rearrangement joins TRBV3-1 to TRBJ1-2, with TRBD1 matching 7 bases. The CDR3 consists of 16 residues. Germline CDR1 is LGHDT and CDR2 is YNNKEL (reference sequence). Trimming cost V 4 bases and J 2 bases; bases outside gene matches: 10. The CDR3 spells CASSLHSDRANYGYTF. The CDR3, as DNA: TGTGCCAGCAGCCTCCATTCTGACAGGGCCAACTATGGCTACACCTTC.

The chain uses TRBV28 and TRBJ2-3, with D perhaps assigned TRBD1 or TRBD2 (5 bases each). CDR1 and CDR2 (germline): MDHEN, SYDVKM. The CDR3 is 18 amino acids. The V end lost 5 bases, the J end lost 0 bases, and 21 bases lay between the germline ends. Here the CDR3 reads CASSPRRGPWDSTDTQYF. The CDR3 DNA sequence: TGTGCCAGCAGTCCCCGTCGGGGCCCCTGGGACAGCACAGATACGCAGTATTTT. The full variable domain, its missing parts supplied by reference TRBV28 and TRBJ2-3, is DVKVTQSSRYLVKRTGEKVFLECVQDMDHENMFWYRQDPGLGLRLIYFSYDVKMKEKGDIPEGYSVSREKKERFSLILESASTNQTSMYLCASSPRRGPWDSTDTQYFGPGTRLTVL.

The V call is TRBV20-1, the J call TRBJ2-3; TRBD2 matches 7 bases. CDR1 and CDR2 (germline): DFQATT, SNEGSKA (reference sequence). This CDR3 has 14 residues. The V gene end was trimmed by 1 base and the J gene end by 3 bases; junction bases not matched to a gene: 4. In nucleotides, the CDR3 is TGCAGTGCTAGAGGTCGCGGGAGTACAGATACGCAGTATTTT. Translating gives CSARGRGSTDTQYF.

This clonotype showed up just a few times. This chain links TRBV20-1 with TRBJ1-1; D is perhaps TRBD1 (5 bases). The germline V and J ends were trimmed by 2 bases and 1 base, with 11 bases remaining between them. Germline loops: CDR1 DFQATT, CDR2 SNEGSKA (reference sequence). CDR3 size: 14 residues. The DNA for the CDR3 is TGCAGTGCTAGACTCTTAACAGGGAACACTGAAGCTTTCTTT. It is translated as CSARLLTGNTEAFF.

The V and J genes are TRBV5-1 and TRBJ2-4, with D tentatively TRBD2 (6 bases). The J call is uncertain, as TRBJ2-7 better fits the DNA end. Germline V gives CDR1 SGHRS, CDR2 YFSETQ. The CDR3 loop spans 14 amino acids. CDR3 DNA: TGCGCCAGCAGCTTAGGAGGGATCGTCCACGAGCAGTACTTC. Protein sequence: CASSLGGIVHEQYF.

The genes are TRBV13 and TRBJ1-1; D might be TRBD1 (5 bases). Germline V lookup: CDR1 PRHDT, CDR2 FYEKMQ (reference sequence). The CDR3 is 11 amino acids. V shed 6 bases and J shed 6 bases, with 8 bases lying between them. The CDR3 region is CASRIGAEAFF. The DNA for the CDR3 is TGTGCCAGCAGGATAGGGGCTGAAGCTTTCTTT.

The V gene is TRBV28, the J gene TRBJ1-5; TRBD1 is a possible D gene (6 bases). The germline gives CDR1 MDHEN, CDR2 SYDVKM. Trimming removed 4 bases at V and 7 bases at J, with 17 bases between. CDR3 length: 15 amino acids. CDR3 amino acids: CASSSPRGAEQPQHF. The CDR3 DNA reads as TGTGCCAGCAGTTCCCCCCGGGGGGCGGAACAGCCCCAGCATTTT.

The CDR3 bases are TGTGCCATCCCAACCGACCGGAGCTACACCGGGGAGCTGTTTTTT. Translating it yields CAIPTDRSYTGELFF. V gene TRBV12-3 or TRBV12-4 combines with J gene TRBJ2-2; unclear D gene. Trimming left V 10 bases short and J 3 bases short, with 18 bases between. CDR3 length: 15 residues.

The gene calls are TRBV12-3 or TRBV12-4 and TRBJ2-3; 7 bases align to TRBD1. V was pared by 5 bases and J by 1 base, with 9 bases of the junction left unmatched. This CDR3 comprises 16 residues. The CDR3 sequence: CASSIGGSVGTDTQYF. CDR3 coding DNA: TGTGCCAGCAGTATAGGGGGCAGCGTTGGCACAGATACGCAGTATTTT.

Many counts were recorded for this clonotype. The gene calls are TRBV2 and TRBJ1-2, with TRBD1 as a possible D gene (5 bases). CDR1 and CDR2 from the germline V gene are SNHLY and FYNNEI. Between the trimmed V and J ends, which lost 7 bases and 3 bases, there was a span of 9 bases. The CDR3 length is 12 residues. DNA for the CDR3: TGTGCCAGCAAGAGGGGAGACTATGGCTACACCTTC. Its protein product is CASKRGDYGYTF.

There are a few counts of this clonotype. The chain recombines TRBV20-1 with TRBJ2-7; 13 nucleotides match TRBD2. The DNA end is more similar to TRBJ2-5, so the J call may be wrong. Looked up from germline, CDR1 is DFQATT and CDR2 is SNEGSKA (reference sequence). This CDR3 has 15 residues. CDR3: CSARDGTSGAKTQYF. The DNA of the CDR3 is TGCAGTGCTAGAGATGGGACTAGCGGGGCCAAGACCCAGTACTTC.

The V and J genes are TRBV6-5 and TRBJ2-4; 9 bases are a match to TRBD1. Per the germline V gene, CDR1 is MNHEY and CDR2 is SVGAGI. The CDR3 has 14 amino acids. The V gene end was trimmed by 3 bases and the J gene end by 14 bases; junction bases not matched to a gene: 11. The CDR3 DNA reads as TGTGCCAGCAGTTATATAGGGGGACAGGGTAAAAAGTACTTC. It encodes CASSYIGGQGKKYF.

This clonotype was detected only a few times. The chain uses TRBV6-5 and TRBJ1-2, with D possibly matching TRBD1 (5 bases). The CDR3 runs to 13 residues. Germline V CDR1 and CDR2: MNHEY, SVGAGI. The V gene lost 3 bases and the J gene lost 4 bases, with 9 bases spanning the gap. The CDR3 DNA follows: TGTGCCAGCAGTTATGGGACCTTCTATGGCTACACCTTC. It translates to CASSYGTFYGYTF.

This clonotype was seen at least ten times. The CDR3 DNA is TGTGCCACCAGCAGAGAGGGTGATGAGCAGTTCTTC. As protein: CATSREGDEQFF. The chain employs TRBV15 and TRBJ2-1; D is unresolved. This CDR3 contains 12 residues. V lost 0 bases and J 8 bases, leaving 5 bases between the germline ends. In germline, CDR1 is LNHNV, CDR2 YYDKDF (reference sequence).

This clonotype was observed many times. The V gene is TRBV27, the J gene TRBJ2-4; TRBD2 is a possible D gene (5 bases). The length of the CDR3 is 13 residues. CDR1 is MNHEY and CDR2 is SMNVEV in the germline V gene (reference sequence). V gave up 0 bases and J gave up 6 bases, with 6 bases separating them. The CDR3 region is CASSLSEGNIQYF. The DNA for the CDR3 is TGTGCCAGCAGTTTATCTGAGGGAAACATTCAGTACTTC.

This clonotype was detected many times. The rearrangement uses TRBV9 and TRBJ2-3; unclear D gene. The CDR3 sequence is 13 residues long. Germline loops: CDR1 SGDLS, CDR2 YYNGEE. V was cut by 4 bases and J by 2 bases, with 8 bases left in between. CDR3 coding DNA: TGTGCCAGCAGCCCCCTTAACACAGATACGCAGTATTTT. Protein sequence: CASSPLNTDTQYF.

As for this clonotype: A much larger clone sits a single nucleotide away, making a read error possible. The V call is TRBV7-9, the J call TRBJ2-4; D is perhaps TRBD1 (5 bases). CDR1 SEHNR and CDR2 FQNEAQ come from the germline V gene (reference sequence). This CDR3 region has 15 residues. The CDR3 nucleotides are TGTGCCAGTAGCTCCCCCATCGACAGTGACAATGAGCAGTACTTC. Protein product: CASSSPIDSDNEQYF.

This clonotype was recorded at least ten times. The genes are TRBV20-1 and TRBJ1-1; 7 bases are shared with TRBD1. CDR3 length: 14 residues. The junction had 7 bases not matched to a gene; V was cut back by 6 bases and J by 0 bases. Germline values: CDR1 DFQATT, CDR2 SNEGSKA (reference sequence). The CDR3 coding sequence is TGCAGTGCCCCGGACAGGATCATGAACACTGAAGCTTTCTTT. Protein sequence: CSAPDRIMNTEAFF.

This clonotype was seen many times. The chain carries TRBV4-1 and TRBJ2-7; 7 bases are a match to TRBD1. The CDR3 runs to 15 residues. Per germline, CDR1 MGHRA and CDR2 YSYEKL. V was pared by 0 bases and J by 3 bases, with 5 bases of the junction left unmatched. CDR3 DNA sequence: TGCGCCAGCAGCCAAGATTGGGGACAGTACTACGAGCAGTACTTC. Its translation: CASSQDWGQYYEQYF.

This clonotype was seen only a few times. An end of the junction differs from the germline gene, which may be a read error. V and J are TRBV28 and TRBJ2-4, with 11 bases aligning to TRBD1. This CDR3 region has 13 residues. The V gene's germline CDR1 is MDHEN and CDR2 SYDVKM. The CDR3 reads CAGRSGTGGRQYF. The CDR3 coding sequence is TGTGCCGGCAGGTCCGGGACAGGGGGAAGGCAGTACTTC.

With regard to this clonotype: Mismatch with germline at one junction end may stem from a read error. The J gene is TRBJ2-1, the V gene TRBV20-1, with 12 bases fitting TRBD2. This CDR3 region has 15 residues. The germline V gene has CDR1 DFQATT and CDR2 SNEGSKA (reference sequence). CDR3 coding DNA: TGCTGTGCTAGAGATGAACTAGCGGGGGGATATGGGCAGTTCTTC. Encoded protein: CCARDELAGGYGQFF.

Ten or more counts support this clonotype. The chain joins TRBV29-1 to TRBJ2-5, with 8 bases aligning to TRBD2. The germline V gene has CDR1 SQVTM and CDR2 ANQGSEA. CDR3 length equals 16 residues. V gave up 3 bases and J gave up 2 bases; unmatched junction bases: 11. The CDR3 DNA follows: TGCAGCGTTGATGGTGTCAGCGGGGGAATACAAGAGACCCAGTACTTC. This encodes CSVDGVSGGIQETQYF.

Ten or more counts support this clonotype. The CDR3 sequence: CASSLNGQGAYEQYF. In DNA, the CDR3 is TGTGCCAGCAGTTTAAACGGACAGGGGGCTTACGAGCAGTACTTC. The chain couples TRBV6-1 to TRBJ2-7; 11 bases fit TRBD1. CDR3 length: 15 amino acids. V lost 5 bases to trimming and J lost 4 bases; unmatched junction nucleotides: 7. Germline V lookup: CDR1 MNHNS, CDR2 SASEGT.

At least ten counts were recorded for this clonotype. This chain uses TRBV10-3 with TRBJ1-1; no clear D gene. The CDR3 has 13 amino acids. V was trimmed by 3 bases and J by 8 bases, leaving 13 bases between them. CDR1 and CDR2 from the germline V gene are ENHRY and SYGVKD. The CDR3 here is CAISDREASEAFF. The CDR3 DNA sequence: TGTGCCATCAGTGATCGGGAAGCGTCCGAAGCTTTCTTT.

Many counts were recorded for this clonotype. The chain couples TRBV29-1 to TRBJ2-3; either TRBD1 or TRBD2 may fit D (5 bases each). The CDR3 consists of 12 residues. The germline V and J ends were trimmed by 2 bases and 4 bases, with 7 bases remaining between them. Looked up from germline, CDR1 is SQVTM and CDR2 is ANQGSEA. The CDR3 here is CSVEKGPDTQYF. The CDR3 coding sequence is TGCAGCGTTGAAAAGGGACCAGATACGCAGTATTTT.